This paragraph reports one TCR beta chain. Its antigen is as yet unknown. The data were obtained in a study of cytomegalovirus exposure and HLA in healthy donors. Overall study findings and caveats: Earlier analysis found most TCR beta V segments productive about 87% or about 30% of the time. A later analysis showed HLA-associated TCR beta chains outstripping equally common others in clonal expansion. In a later analysis, DRB1 alleles had the most associated TCRs; HLA-C alleles the fewest. Analyses of presence and absence presupposed an approximately uniform sequencing depth across donors.

Both 60 Vbeta primers and 13 Jbeta primers went into the PCR. Here immunoSEQ multiplex PCR was the method, and the copy in TCRdb shows in-frame clones only, minus some. The profile shows roughly 180,000 clones, around 80% of them singletons. V lost 2 bases, J lost 8 bases, and 9 bases lay in between. Germline V CDR1 and CDR2: LNHDA, SQIVND (reference sequence). This CDR3 is built from 12 residues. The receptor was isolated from a girl under 18 in good health and CMV-seropositive. The specimen sequenced was PBMCs. This sequence joins TRBV19 and TRBJ1-1, with D tentatively TRBD1 (5 bases). CDR3 in amino acids: CASSIKGPEAFF. For the CDR3, the DNA is TGTGCCAGTAGTATAAAGGGGCCGGAAGCTTTCTTT.